This entry concerns a single T cell receptor (beta chain). These data come from a study of STAT5B mutations in CD4+ large granular lymphocyte leukemia. The assay was run at survey level. Here immunoSEQ multiplex PCR was the method, and the copy in TCRdb shows in-frame clones only, minus some. Of tens of thousands of clones listed, more than 80% are singletons. The sequence was collected from a human donor in good health. Specimen: CD4+ T cells from blood buffy coats.

DNA of the CDR3: TGTGCCAGCAGCCGACAGGGGCGAATAGCTTTCTTT. It translates to CASSRQGRIAFF. The chain has TRBV6-6 and TRBJ1-1; 8 nucleotides line up with TRBD1. The germline gives CDR1 MNHNY, CDR2 SVGAGI (reference sequence). The CDR3 is made up of 12 amino acids. V dropped 6 bases and J dropped 10; count of bases not matched to a gene: 7.